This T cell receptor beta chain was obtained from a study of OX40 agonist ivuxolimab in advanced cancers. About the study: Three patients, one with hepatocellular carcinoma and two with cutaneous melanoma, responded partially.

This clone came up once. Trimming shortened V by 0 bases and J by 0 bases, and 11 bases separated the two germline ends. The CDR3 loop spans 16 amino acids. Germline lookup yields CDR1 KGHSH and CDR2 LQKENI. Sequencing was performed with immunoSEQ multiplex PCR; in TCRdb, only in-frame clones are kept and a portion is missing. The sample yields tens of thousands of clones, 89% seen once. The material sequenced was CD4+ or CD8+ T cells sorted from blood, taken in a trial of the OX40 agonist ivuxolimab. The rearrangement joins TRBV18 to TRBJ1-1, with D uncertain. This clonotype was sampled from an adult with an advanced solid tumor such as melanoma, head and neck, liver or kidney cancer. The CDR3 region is CASSPPLVGMNTEAFF. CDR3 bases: TGTGCCAGCTCACCACCTTTGGTTGGAATGAACACTGAAGCTTTCTTT. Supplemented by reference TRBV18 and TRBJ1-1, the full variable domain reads NAGVMQNPRHLVRRRGQEARLRCSPMKGHSHVYWYRQLPEEGLKFMVYLQKENIIDESGMPKERFSAEFPKEGPSILRIQQVVRGDSAAYFCASSPPLVGMNTEAFFGQGTRLTVV.